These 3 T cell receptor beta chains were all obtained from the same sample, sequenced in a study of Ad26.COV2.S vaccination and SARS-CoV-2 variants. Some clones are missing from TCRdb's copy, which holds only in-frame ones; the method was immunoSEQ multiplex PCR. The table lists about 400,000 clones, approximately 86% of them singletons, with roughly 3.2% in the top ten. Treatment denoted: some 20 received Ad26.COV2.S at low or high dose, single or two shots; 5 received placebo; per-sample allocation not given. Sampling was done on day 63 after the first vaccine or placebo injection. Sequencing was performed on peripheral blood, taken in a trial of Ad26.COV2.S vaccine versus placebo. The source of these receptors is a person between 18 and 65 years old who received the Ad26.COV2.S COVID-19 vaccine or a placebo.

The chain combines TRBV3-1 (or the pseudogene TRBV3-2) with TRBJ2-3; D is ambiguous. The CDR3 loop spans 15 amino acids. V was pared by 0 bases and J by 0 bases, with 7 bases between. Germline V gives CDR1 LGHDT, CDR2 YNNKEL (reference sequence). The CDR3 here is CASSQDLDSTDTQYF. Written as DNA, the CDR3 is TGTGCCAGCAGCCAAGATCTGGATAGCACAGATACGCAGTATTTT.

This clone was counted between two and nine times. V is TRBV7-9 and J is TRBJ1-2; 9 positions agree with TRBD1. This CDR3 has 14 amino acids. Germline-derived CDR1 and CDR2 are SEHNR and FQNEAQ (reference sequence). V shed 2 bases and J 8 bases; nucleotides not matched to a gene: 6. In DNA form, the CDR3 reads TGTGCCAGCAGCTTATTACAGGGGGCCGAGGGCTACACCTTC. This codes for CASSLLQGAEGYTF. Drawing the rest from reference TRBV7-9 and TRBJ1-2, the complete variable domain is DTGVSQNPRHKITKRGQNVTFRCDPISEHNRLYWYRQTLGQGPEFLTYFQNEAQLEKSRLLSDRFSAERPKGSFSTLEIQRTEQGDSAMYLCASSLLQGAEGYTFGSGTRLTVV.

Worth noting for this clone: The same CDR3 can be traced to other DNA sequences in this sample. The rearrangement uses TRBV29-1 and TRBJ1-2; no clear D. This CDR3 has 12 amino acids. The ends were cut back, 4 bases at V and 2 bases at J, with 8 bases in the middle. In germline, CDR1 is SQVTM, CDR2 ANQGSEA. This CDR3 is CSVGGGNYGYTF. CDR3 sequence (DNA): TGCAGCGTTGGGGGAGGGAACTATGGCTACACCTTC.